Listed here are 7 T cell receptor beta chains from one sample, sequenced in a study of regulatory T cells in long-lasting Graves disease (dated by TCRdb to 2020 to 2022). This sample's time point label indicates: persistent/refractory GD, antithyroid drugs over 5 years with positive TRAb. RNA was extracted from PBMCs in TRIzol for both TCR sequencing and RNA sequencing. The library was obtained by multiplex PCR. The instrument was an Illumina HiSeq 4000. To build TCR beta libraries, CDR3 regions were amplified by Arm-PCR using iRepertoire HTBI primers. The public reads were run again by TCRdb, first through fastp at Q25 and then through MiXCR, and only productive beta chains were kept. Each record represents a unique CDR3 protein, reported with the most common genes and DNA among its rows. This sample holds about 430,000 distinct CDR3 sequences; around a fifth were observed only once. The ten largest account for 14% of the sample.

The material was peripheral blood mononuclear cells (PBMCs), obtained when the disease was refractory, from a patient treated with antithyroid drugs. The receptors originated from a female donor with Graves disease.

This clonotype was recorded many times. This chain links TRBV29-1 with TRBJ2-5; 7 bases are a match to TRBD1. Trimming at V came to 7 bases and at J to 2 bases, leaving 13 bases not matched to a gene. CDR3 length: 15 amino acids. From germline, CDR1 is SQVTM and CDR2 ANQGSEA. The CDR3 here is CSATPGTVGQETQYF. The DNA for the CDR3 is TGCAGCGCAACCCCCGGGACAGTCGGGCAAGAGACCCAGTACTTC.

This clonotype was counted only a few times. The genes are TRBV2 and TRBJ2-3; unclear D gene. This CDR3 region has 10 residues. The germline V and J ends were trimmed by 7 bases and 5 bases, with 4 bases remaining between them. CDR1 is SNHLY and CDR2 is FYNNEI in the germline V gene. In DNA, the CDR3 is TGTGCCAGCAATATAGATACGCAGTATTTT. Residues: CASNIDTQYF.

CDR3 coding DNA: TGCAGCGTTGAACTAGCGGGTAGCTCCTACAATGAGCAGTTCTTC. Amino acids: CSVELAGSSYNEQFF. V usage is TRBV29-1 and J usage is TRBJ2-1; 8 nucleotides agree with TRBD2. CDR1 is SQVTM, CDR2 ANQGSEA, per germline. The CDR3 covers 15 residues. Germline trimming cut 2 bases from V and 0 bases from J; bases unmatched to any gene: 3.

The chain recombines TRBV15 with TRBJ2-1; D perhaps matches TRBD2 (6 bases). The V end was cut by 1 base, the J end by 5 bases, with 12 bases between. Per germline, CDR1 LNHNV and CDR2 YYDKDF (reference sequence). The CDR3 has 15 amino acids. CDR3 coding DNA: TGTGCCACCAGCAGAGCGGGACTGGTTGACAATGAGCAGTTCTTC. The encoded protein is CATSRAGLVDNEQFF. Based on the CDR3 plus reference TRBV15 and TRBJ2-1, the full variable domain is DAMVIQNPRYQVTQFGKPVTLSCSQTLNHNVMYWYQQKSSQAPKLLFHYYDKDFNNEADTPDNFQSRRPNTSFCFLDIRSPGLGDTAMYLCATSRAGLVDNEQFFGPGTRLTVL.

Turning to this clonotype: A much more abundant neighbour one base away suggests this may be a read error. This sequence joins TRBV20-1 and TRBJ1-1; no reliable D call. This CDR3 has 12 residues. Per germline, CDR1 DFQATT and CDR2 SNEGSKA (reference sequence). V lost 6 bases, J lost 10 bases, and 18 bases lay in between. Written as DNA, the CDR3 is TGCAGTGCAACCCCACCACAACTCGGAGCTTTCTTT. It translates to CSATPPQLGAFF.

In its sample, this clonotype was seen many times. The genes are TRBV11-2 and TRBJ2-5; D may be TRBD2 (5 bases). V was trimmed by 1 base and J by 0 bases, leaving 15 bases between them. Germline assignment: CDR1 SGHAT and CDR2 FQNNGV. The CDR3 extends over 17 amino acids. The CDR3 reads CASSLGTAGRNQETQYF. Here the CDR3 DNA reads TGTGCCAGCAGCTTAGGGACGGCGGGTAGAAACCAAGAGACCCAGTACTTC.

This clonotype was seen only a few times. This chain uses TRBV29-1 with TRBJ2-4; tentative D call: TRBD1 (6 bases). Looked up from germline, CDR1 is SQVTM and CDR2 is ANQGSEA. V lost 4 bases and J lost 2, with 12 bases in between. This CDR3 comprises 14 residues. The CDR3 sequence is CSVASGESKNIQYF. CDR3 nucleotide sequence: TGCAGCGTTGCATCAGGGGAGTCCAAAAACATTCAGTACTTC.